The entry that follows covers one T cell receptor beta chain sequence. Its antigen is not known. These data originate in a study of shared clonotypes between healthy human individuals. Study context: Per donor, CD8 memory used one plate, CD8 naive used two, CD4 memory used three and CD4 naive used three. Study outcomes and limitations: Clonotype sharing across several donors was observed for about 4.8% of naive CD4 clonotypes. The study drew on few donors, limiting represented genetic and exposure-history diversity.

Each CD8 memory set brought CD45RO+ cells together with CCR7-negative CD45RA+ TemRA cells. Libraries were prepared by immunoSEQ multiplex PCR; TCRdb keeps only in-frame clonotypes and omits some of them. The sample has about 95,000 clones; 65% to 70% are singletons. This clonotype was sampled from a man aged 25-45 years in good health. Sequenced input: memory CD8+ T cells sorted from blood. Subset meaning: CD45RO+ cells pooled with CCR7-negative TemRA cells.

The CDR3: CASSLAGQSEAFF. In DNA form, the CDR3 reads TGTGCCAGCAGCTTAGCGGGACAGAGTGAAGCTTTCTTT. This sequence joins TRBV7-9 and TRBJ1-1, with 7 bases identical to TRBD1. CDR1 and CDR2 from the germline V gene are SEHNR and FQNEAQ (reference sequence). The CDR3 is made up of 13 amino acids. The V segment lost 0 bases and the J segment 7 bases; nucleotides outside the gene matches: 2.